These 19 T cell receptor beta chains share one sample of origin, sequenced in a study of T-cell memory formation after mild COVID-19 (dated by TCRdb to the early 2020s). Library preparation employed 5' RACE. TCRdb records Illumina NovaSeq 6000 as the sequencer. TCRdb reprocessed the public reads (quality trimming at Q25 with fastp, clone calling with MiXCR) and kept in-frame beta chains. Rows with one shared CDR3 protein collapse into an entry with the most common genes and DNA. The sample contains hundreds of thousands of distinct CDR3 sequences, approximately 15% of them found a single time. Around 20% of the sample comes from the top ten. The material sequenced was PBMCs or a T cell subset sorted from them (not recorded which). The origin of the receptors is a man between 18 and 29 years old who had mild COVID-19 (a few samples of this study predate the infection). The sample titles of this study are shuffled in the database, so cell type and time point are left out; the donor was told from shared clones.

The chain combines TRBV7-9 with TRBJ1-1; D uncertain. This CDR3 is built from 12 residues. Germline loops: CDR1 SEHNR, CDR2 FQNEAQ (reference sequence). Trimming shortened V by 2 bases and J by 6 bases, and 7 bases separated the two germline ends. The CDR3 DNA follows: TGTGCCAGCAGCTTATTTATCCCTGAAGCTTTCTTT. Amino acids: CASSLFIPEAFF.

This chain uses TRBV29-1 with TRBJ2-1, with D tentatively TRBD1 or TRBD2 (5 bases each). CDR1 SQVTM and CDR2 ANQGSEA come from the germline V gene. Trimming pared 3 bases from V and 1 base from J, leaving 7 bases between. This CDR3 spans 13 amino acids. CDR3 sequence: CSVDEGSYNEQFF. CDR3 coding DNA: TGCAGCGTTGACGAGGGGTCCTACAATGAGCAGTTCTTC.

The chain recombines TRBV7-9 with TRBJ1-6; tentatively, D is TRBD1 (6 bases). The germline V gene encodes CDR1 SEHNR and CDR2 FQNEAQ (reference sequence). The ends were cut back, 6 bases at V and 10 bases at J, with 19 bases in the middle. The CDR3 length is 15 residues. This CDR3 reads CASRVPGGRESPLHF. CDR3 sequence (DNA): TGTGCCAGCAGGGTACCGGGGGGGCGAGAATCACCCCTCCACTTT.

In its sample, this clonotype was seen a few times. J is TRBJ1-2 and V is TRBV27; no firm D call. In germline, CDR1 is MNHEY, CDR2 SMNVEV (reference sequence). V lost 6 bases and J lost 6, with 14 bases in between. The CDR3 loop spans 13 amino acids. CDR3 region: CASSEVPTDGYTF. CDR3 sequence (DNA): TGTGCCAGCAGCGAGGTCCCGACGGATGGCTACACCTTC.

The gene calls are TRBV5-6 and TRBJ1-1, with D hard to call. This CDR3 is built from 13 residues. The V and J ends lost 4 bases and 10 bases respectively, with 17 bases between them. From germline, CDR1 is SGHDT and CDR2 YYEEEE. The CDR3 loop is CASSVVTADAAFF. DNA of the CDR3: TGTGCCAGCAGCGTCGTCACCGCGGACGCAGCTTTCTTT.

The rearrangement links TRBV12-3 or TRBV12-4 to TRBJ2-2; D might be TRBD1 or TRBD2, each matching 5 bases. V lost 3 bases, J lost 4 bases, and 9 bases lay in between. This CDR3 is 14 amino acids long. The CDR3 DNA reads TGTGCCAGCAGTTTTGTCGGGGCCACCGGGGAGCTGTTTTTT. Its protein product is CASSFVGATGELFF.

This clonotype has only a few counts. The V call is TRBV7-2, the J call TRBJ1-3; D might be TRBD1 (5 bases). This CDR3 has 15 residues. Germline V gives CDR1 SGHTA, CDR2 FQGNSA. Deletions cut 0 bases from V and 0 bases from J, with 6 bases between. The CDR3 bases are TGTGCCAGCAGCTTAGCAGGGGTCTCTGGAAACACCATATATTTT. As protein: CASSLAGVSGNTIYF.

This clonotype was found many times. The genes are TRBV20-1 and TRBJ2-7; D gene uncertain. CDR1 is DFQATT and CDR2 is SNEGSKA in the germline V gene (reference sequence). V was shortened by 0 bases and J by 4 bases, with 7 bases between the two germline ends. There are 12 residues in the CDR3. The CDR3, as DNA: TGCAGTGCTAGAGATCGCGCGTACGAGCAGTACTTC. It encodes CSARDRAYEQYF.

This clonotype was counted a few times. The rearrangement uses TRBV15 and TRBJ1-6, with D perhaps matching TRBD1 (6 bases). The CDR3 length is 16 residues. Germline assignment: CDR1 LNHNV and CDR2 YYDKDF (reference sequence). V lost 3 bases to trimming and J lost 10 bases, with 19 bases between them. The CDR3: CATSRDALGAGSPLHF. The CDR3 DNA sequence: TGTGCCACCAGCAGGGACGCACTGGGGGCAGGGTCACCCCTCCACTTT.

This clonotype was seen repeatedly, ten times or more. This chain joins TRBV5-5 and TRBJ2-2; D gene uncertain. From germline, CDR1 is SGHKS and CDR2 YYEKEE (reference sequence). The CDR3 runs 12 residues. V shed 2 bases and J shed 6 bases, with 5 bases lying between them. CDR3 region: CASSFIPGELFF. As DNA, the CDR3 is TGTGCCAGCAGCTTTATTCCCGGGGAGCTGTTTTTT.

The V and J genes are TRBV7-6 and TRBJ1-1; weak D call: TRBD1 (5 bases). Germline V lookup: CDR1 SGHVS, CDR2 FNYEAQ. Trimming removed 1 base at V and 3 bases at J, with 12 bases between. The CDR3 is 15 residues long. The CDR3 DNA is TGTGCCAGCAGCTTAGTATTTGGGGGAGACACTGAAGCTTTCTTT. This encodes CASSLVFGGDTEAFF.

This clonotype was seen more than once but under ten times. This rearrangement joins TRBV10-3 to TRBJ2-1; 7 bases match TRBD2. The CDR3 has 15 residues. Trimming at V came to 6 bases and at J to 8 bases, leaving 13 bases not matched to a gene. Germline CDR1 and CDR2: ENHRY and SYGVKD. The CDR3 loop is CAIRVAGTTPHEQFF. CDR3 DNA: TGTGCCATCAGAGTAGCCGGGACTACCCCCCATGAGCAGTTCTTC.

This clonotype was recorded at least ten times. The chain has TRBV18 and TRBJ1-2; D unresolved. The V end lost 2 bases, the J end lost 2 bases, and 6 bases lay between the germline ends. In germline, CDR1 is KGHSH, CDR2 LQKENI. The CDR3 runs to 13 residues. CDR3 DNA sequence: TGTGCCAGCTCACCAGGGCCGAACTATGGCTACACCTTC. This translates into CASSPGPNYGYTF.

The sample holds many counts of this clonotype. The J gene is TRBJ1-1, the V gene TRBV28; no firm D call. This CDR3 comprises 14 residues. Germline V gene lookup returns CDR1 MDHEN and CDR2 SYDVKM. V dropped 3 bases and J dropped 0 bases, with 8 bases sitting between them. Here the CDR3 DNA reads TGTGCCAGCAGTTTGGGCAGTATGAACACTGAAGCTTTCTTT. It translates to CASSLGSMNTEAFF.

This clonotype was seen a few times. The genes are TRBV19 and TRBJ1-5, with D maybe TRBD1 (5 bases). The germline V gene encodes CDR1 LNHDA and CDR2 SQIVND (reference sequence). V was shortened by 6 bases and J by 4 bases, with 16 bases between the two germline ends. The CDR3 has 15 residues. DNA of the CDR3: TGTGCCAGTAGCCCGGGGCAGTCACCTAATCAGCCCCAGCATTTT. This gives the protein CASSPGQSPNQPQHF.

CDR3 protein: CASSTRGGRAYTEAFF. Here the CDR3 DNA reads TGTGCCAGCAGTACGAGGGGTGGCAGGGCGTACACTGAAGCTTTCTTT. The chain joins TRBV2 to TRBJ1-1, with D maybe TRBD1 (5 bases). Trimming took off 5 bases at V and 3 bases at J, with 19 bases between the two ends. This CDR3 region has 16 residues. CDR1 is SNHLY and CDR2 is FYNNEI in the germline V gene.

This clonotype was observed a few times. This chain joins TRBV25-1 and TRBJ1-4; no firm D call. Per germline, CDR1 MGHDK and CDR2 SYGVNS. V was cut by 5 bases and J by 7 bases, with 17 bases left in between. The CDR3 runs 15 residues. The CDR3 reads CASSSAPSRGEKLFF. The CDR3 DNA reads as TGTGCCAGCAGTTCAGCTCCCAGCCGGGGTGAAAAACTGTTTTTT.

This chain connects TRBV29-1 to TRBJ2-4; unclear D gene. V lost 5 bases to trimming and J lost 7 bases, with 12 bases between them. The CDR3 sequence is 12 residues long. Germline V gene lookup returns CDR1 SQVTM and CDR2 ANQGSEA. The chain's CDR3 is CSVIEFRNIQYF. The CDR3 DNA sequence: TGCAGCGTTATTGAGTTTAGGAACATTCAGTACTTC.

This clonotype occurred many times. The chain carries TRBV7-3 and TRBJ1-1; D may be TRBD1 (6 bases). Germline assignment: CDR1 SGHTA and CDR2 FQGTGA. CDR3 length equals 14 residues. Trimming stripped 5 bases from V and 3 bases from J, with 13 bases between. The DNA of the CDR3 is TGTGCCAGCAGCCATGGGGGGGGGCACACTGAAGCTTTCTTT. The encoded protein is CASSHGGGHTEAFF. Looking up the rest from reference TRBV7-3 and TRBJ1-1 gives the full variable domain: GAGVSQTPSNKVTEKGKYVELRCDPISGHTALYWYRQSLGQGPEFLIYFQGTGAADDSGLPNDRFFAVRPEGSVSTLKIQRTERGDSAVYLCASSHGGGHTEAFFGQGTRLTVV.